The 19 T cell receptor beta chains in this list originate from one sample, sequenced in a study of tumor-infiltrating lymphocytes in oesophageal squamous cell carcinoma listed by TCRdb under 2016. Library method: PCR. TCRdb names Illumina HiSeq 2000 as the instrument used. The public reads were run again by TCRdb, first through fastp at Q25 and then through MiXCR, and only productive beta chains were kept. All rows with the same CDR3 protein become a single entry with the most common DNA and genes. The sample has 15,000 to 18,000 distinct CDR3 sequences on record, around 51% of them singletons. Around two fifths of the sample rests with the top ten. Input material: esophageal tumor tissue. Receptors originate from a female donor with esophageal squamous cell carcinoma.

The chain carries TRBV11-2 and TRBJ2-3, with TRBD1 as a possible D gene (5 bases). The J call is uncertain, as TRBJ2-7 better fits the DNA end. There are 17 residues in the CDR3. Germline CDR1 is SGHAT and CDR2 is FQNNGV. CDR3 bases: TGTGCCAGCAGCCCATTCAAGATACCACCAGGGCTCCACGAGCAGTACTTC. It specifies CASSPFKIPPGLHEQYF.

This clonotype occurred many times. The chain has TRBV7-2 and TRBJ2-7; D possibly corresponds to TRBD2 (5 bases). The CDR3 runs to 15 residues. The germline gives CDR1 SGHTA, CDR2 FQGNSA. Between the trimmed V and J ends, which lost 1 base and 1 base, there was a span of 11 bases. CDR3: CASSLGRERSYEQYF. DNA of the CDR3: TGTGCCAGCAGCTTAGGTCGGGAACGGTCCTACGAGCAGTACTTC.

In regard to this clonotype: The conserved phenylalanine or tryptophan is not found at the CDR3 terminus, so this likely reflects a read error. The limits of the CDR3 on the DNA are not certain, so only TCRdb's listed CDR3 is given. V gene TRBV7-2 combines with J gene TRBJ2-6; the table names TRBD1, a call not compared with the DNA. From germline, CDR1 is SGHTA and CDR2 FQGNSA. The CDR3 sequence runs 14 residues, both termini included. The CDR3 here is CASSLGADTQYFGA.

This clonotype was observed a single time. CDR3 amino acids: CASSLLTAAFSSYEQYF. The DNA of the CDR3 is TGTGCCAGCAGCTTACTGACGGCGGCCTTTTCATCCTACGAGCAGTACTTC. J is TRBJ2-7 and V is TRBV11-2; D gene unclear. Trimming shortened V by 2 bases and J by 1 base, and 18 bases separated the two germline ends. Germline V gene lookup returns CDR1 SGHAT and CDR2 FQNNGV. This CDR3 is 17 amino acids long.

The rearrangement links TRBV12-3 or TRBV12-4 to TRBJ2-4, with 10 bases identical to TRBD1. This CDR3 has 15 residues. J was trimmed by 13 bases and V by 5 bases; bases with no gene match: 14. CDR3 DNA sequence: TGTGCCAGCAGTACACCCGGGACAGGGGCTAGGGAGCAGTACTTC. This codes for CASSTPGTGAREQYF.

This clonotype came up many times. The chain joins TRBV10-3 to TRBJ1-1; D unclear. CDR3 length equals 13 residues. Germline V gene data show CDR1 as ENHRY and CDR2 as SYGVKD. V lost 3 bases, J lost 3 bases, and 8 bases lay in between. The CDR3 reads CAISEYGDTEAFF. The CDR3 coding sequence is TGTGCCATCAGTGAATATGGGGACACTGAAGCTTTCTTT.

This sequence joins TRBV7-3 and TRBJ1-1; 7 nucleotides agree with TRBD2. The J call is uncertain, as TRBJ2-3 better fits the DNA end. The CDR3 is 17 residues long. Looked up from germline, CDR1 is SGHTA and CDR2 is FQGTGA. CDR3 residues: CASSLGSAGARTDTQYF. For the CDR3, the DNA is TGTGCCAGCAGCTTAGGTTCCGCGGGAGCCCGCACAGATACGCAGTATTTT.

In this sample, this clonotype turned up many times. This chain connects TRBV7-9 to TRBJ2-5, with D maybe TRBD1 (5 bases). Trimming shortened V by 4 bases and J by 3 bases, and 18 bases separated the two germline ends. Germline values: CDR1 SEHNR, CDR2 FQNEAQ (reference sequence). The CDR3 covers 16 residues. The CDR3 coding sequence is TGTGCCAGCAGCTCCATCCAGGGTCCGGAGAAAGAGACCCAGTACTTC. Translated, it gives CASSSIQGPEKETQYF.

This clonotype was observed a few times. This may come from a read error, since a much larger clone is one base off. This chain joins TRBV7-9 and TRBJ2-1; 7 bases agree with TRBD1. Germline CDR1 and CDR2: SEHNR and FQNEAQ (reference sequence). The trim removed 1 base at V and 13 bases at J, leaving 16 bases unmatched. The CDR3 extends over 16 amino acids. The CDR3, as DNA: TGTGCCAGCAGCTTAGTGGGACAGAATCTCCAAGAGACCCAGTTCTTC. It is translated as CASSLVGQNLQETQFF.

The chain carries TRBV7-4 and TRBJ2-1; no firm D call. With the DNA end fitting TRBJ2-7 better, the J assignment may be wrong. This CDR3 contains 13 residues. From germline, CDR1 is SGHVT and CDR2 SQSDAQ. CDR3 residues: CASSSMSSYEQYF. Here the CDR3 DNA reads TGTGCCAGCAGCTCGATGTCCTCCTACGAGCAGTACTTC.

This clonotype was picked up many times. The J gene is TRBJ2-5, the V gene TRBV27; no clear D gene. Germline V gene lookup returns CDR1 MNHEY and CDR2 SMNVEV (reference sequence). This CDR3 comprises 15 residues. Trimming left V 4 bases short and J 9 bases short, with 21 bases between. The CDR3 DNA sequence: TGTGCCAGCAGTTCTCTCTCCTCGCGCCCTAGGGCCCAGTACTTC. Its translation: CASSSLSSRPRAQYF.

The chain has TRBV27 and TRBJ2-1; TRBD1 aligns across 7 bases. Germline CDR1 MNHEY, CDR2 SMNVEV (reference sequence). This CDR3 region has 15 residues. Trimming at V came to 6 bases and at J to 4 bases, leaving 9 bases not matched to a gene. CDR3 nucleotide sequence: TGTGCCAGCAGCTCATACCGGGACAGTTACAATGAGCAGTTCTTC. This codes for CASSSYRDSYNEQFF.

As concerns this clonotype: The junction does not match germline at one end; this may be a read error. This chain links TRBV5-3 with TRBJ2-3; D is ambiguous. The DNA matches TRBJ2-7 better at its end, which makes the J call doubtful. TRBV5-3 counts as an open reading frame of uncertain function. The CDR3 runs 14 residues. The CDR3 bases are TGTGCCAGCAGCTCGGGCGCTAACTCCTACGAGCAGTACTTC. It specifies CASSSGANSYEQYF.

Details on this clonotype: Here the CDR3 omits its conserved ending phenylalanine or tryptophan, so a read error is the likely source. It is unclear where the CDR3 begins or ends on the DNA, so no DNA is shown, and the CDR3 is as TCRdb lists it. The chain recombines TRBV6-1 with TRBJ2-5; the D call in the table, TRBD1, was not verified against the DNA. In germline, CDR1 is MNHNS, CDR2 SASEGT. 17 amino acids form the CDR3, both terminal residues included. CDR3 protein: CASSEARRTYGGYTFGS.

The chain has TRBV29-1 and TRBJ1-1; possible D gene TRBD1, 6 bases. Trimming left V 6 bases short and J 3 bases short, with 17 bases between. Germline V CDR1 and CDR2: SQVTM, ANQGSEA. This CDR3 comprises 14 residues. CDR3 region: CSVARGPEDTEAFF. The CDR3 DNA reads TGCAGCGTAGCCAGGGGCCCGGAAGACACTGAAGCTTTCTTT. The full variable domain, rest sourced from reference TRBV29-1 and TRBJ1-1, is SAVISQKPSRDICQRGTSLTIQCQVDSQVTMMFWYRQQPGQSLTLIATANQGSEATYESGFVIDKFPISRPNLTFSTLTVSNMSPEDSSIYLCSVARGPEDTEAFFGQGTRLTVV.

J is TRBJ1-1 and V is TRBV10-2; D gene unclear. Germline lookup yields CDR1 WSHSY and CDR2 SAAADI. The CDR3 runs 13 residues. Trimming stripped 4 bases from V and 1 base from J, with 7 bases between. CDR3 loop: CASSGSANTEAFF. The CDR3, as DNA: TGCGCCAGCAGTGGGTCAGCGAACACTGAAGCTTTCTTT.

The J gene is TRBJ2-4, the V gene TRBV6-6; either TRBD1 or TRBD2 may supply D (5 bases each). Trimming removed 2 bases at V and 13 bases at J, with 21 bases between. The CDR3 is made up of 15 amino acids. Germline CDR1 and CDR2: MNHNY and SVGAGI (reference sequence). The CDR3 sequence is CASSYVHTGDYAQYF. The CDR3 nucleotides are TGTGCCAGCAGTTACGTACATACAGGAGACTACGCGCAGTACTTC.

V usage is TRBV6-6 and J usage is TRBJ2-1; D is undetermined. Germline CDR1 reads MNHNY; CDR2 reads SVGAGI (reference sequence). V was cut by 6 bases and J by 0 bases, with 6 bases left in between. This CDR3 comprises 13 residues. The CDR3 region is CASRASSYNEQFF. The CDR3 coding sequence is TGTGCCAGCAGGGCTAGCTCCTACAATGAGCAGTTCTTC.

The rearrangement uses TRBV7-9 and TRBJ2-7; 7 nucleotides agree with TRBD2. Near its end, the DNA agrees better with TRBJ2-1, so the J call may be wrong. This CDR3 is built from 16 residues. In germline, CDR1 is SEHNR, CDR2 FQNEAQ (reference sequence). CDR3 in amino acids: CASSPFVGGSDNEQFF. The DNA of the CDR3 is TGTGCCAGCAGCCCCTTTGTGGGAGGGTCGGACAATGAGCAGTTCTTC.